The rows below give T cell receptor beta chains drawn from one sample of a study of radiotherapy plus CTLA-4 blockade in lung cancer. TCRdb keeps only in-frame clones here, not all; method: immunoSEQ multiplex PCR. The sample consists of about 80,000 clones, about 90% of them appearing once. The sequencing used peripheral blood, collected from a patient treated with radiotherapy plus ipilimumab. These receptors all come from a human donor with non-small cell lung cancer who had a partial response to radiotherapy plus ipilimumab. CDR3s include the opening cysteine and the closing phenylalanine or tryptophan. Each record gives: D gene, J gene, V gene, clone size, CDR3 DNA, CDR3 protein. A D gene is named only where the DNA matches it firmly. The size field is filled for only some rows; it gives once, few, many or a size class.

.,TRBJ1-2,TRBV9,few,TGTGCCAGCAGCGTCGGGGTTCCCTATGGCTACACCTTC,CASSVGVPYGYTF
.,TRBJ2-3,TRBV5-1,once,TGCGCCAGCAGCTGGGAGGCGGGAAAGACGACGCAGTATTTT,CASSWEAGKTTQYF
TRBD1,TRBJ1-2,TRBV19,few,TGTGCCAGTTGCCGTGGACAGGGAGGAAGATATGGCTACACCTTC,CASCRGQGGRYGYTF
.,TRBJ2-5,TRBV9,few,TGTGCCAGCAGCGTAGGGGGGGGGCCCCAAGAGACCCAGTACTTC,CASSVGGGPQETQYF
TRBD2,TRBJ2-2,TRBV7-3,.,TGTGCCAGCAGTTTTGGAGGACTAGCGGGAAAGGGGGAGCTGTTTTTT,CASSFGGLAGKGELFF
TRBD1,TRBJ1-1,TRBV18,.,TGTGCCAGCTCACGCGGACAGGGGCGACTGAACACTGAAGCTTTCTTT,CASSRGQGRLNTEAFF
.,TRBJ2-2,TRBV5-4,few,TGTGCCAGCAGCTCGGTGGGGCGCACGAACACCGGGGAGCTGTTTTTT,CASSSVGRTNTGELFF
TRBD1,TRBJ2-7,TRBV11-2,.,TGTGCCAGCAGCCCGACAGGGGGCCTCCCCTACTACGAGCAGTACTTC,CASSPTGGLPYYEQYF
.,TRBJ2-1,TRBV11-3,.,TGTGCCAGCAGCTTAGATGGGACTCCTTACAATGAGCAGTTCTTC,CASSLDGTPYNEQFF
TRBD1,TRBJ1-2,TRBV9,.,TGTGCCAGCAGCCCCCGGACAGGCTATGGCTACACCTTC,CASSPRTGYGYTF